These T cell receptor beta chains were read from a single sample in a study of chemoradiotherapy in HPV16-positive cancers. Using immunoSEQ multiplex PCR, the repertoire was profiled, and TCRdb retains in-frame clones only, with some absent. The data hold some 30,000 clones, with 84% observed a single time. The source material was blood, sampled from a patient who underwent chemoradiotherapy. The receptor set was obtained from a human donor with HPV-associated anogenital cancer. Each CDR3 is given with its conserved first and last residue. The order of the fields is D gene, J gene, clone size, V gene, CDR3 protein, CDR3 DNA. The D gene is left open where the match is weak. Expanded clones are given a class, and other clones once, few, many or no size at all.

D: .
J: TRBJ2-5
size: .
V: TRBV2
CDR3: CASRFLWSGKETQYF
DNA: TGTGCCAGCAGGTTCCTCTGGAGCGGCAAAGAGACCCAGTACTTC

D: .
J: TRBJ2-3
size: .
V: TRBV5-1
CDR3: CASSLEPGTTDTQYF
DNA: TGCGCCAGCAGCCTTGAACCGGGGACCACAGATACGCAGTATTTT

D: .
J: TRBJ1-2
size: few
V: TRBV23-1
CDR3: CASSQVGGRYGYTF
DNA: TGCGCCAGCAGTCAAGTCGGGGGGCGGTATGGCTACACCTTC

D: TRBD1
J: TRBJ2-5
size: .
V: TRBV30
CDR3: CAWDRGREETQYF
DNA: TGTGCCTGGGACAGGGGGCGAGAAGAGACCCAGTACTTC

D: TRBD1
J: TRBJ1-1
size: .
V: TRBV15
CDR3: CATSRRDRGTEAFF
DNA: TGTGCCACCAGCAGGCGGGACAGGGGCACTGAAGCTTTCTTT

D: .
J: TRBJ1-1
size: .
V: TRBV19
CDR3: CASNGGRQGEAKTEAFF
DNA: TGTGCCAGTAATGGGGGAAGACAAGGGGAAGCAAAAACTGAAGCTTTCTTT

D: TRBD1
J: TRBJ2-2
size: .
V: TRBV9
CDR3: CASSAGDRGVGTGELFF
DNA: TGTGCCAGCAGCGCCGGGGACAGGGGAGTAGGGACCGGGGAGCTGTTTTTT

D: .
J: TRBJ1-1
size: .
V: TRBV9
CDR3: CASSVSGSQNTEAFF
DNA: TGTGCCAGCAGCGTAAGTGGCAGCCAGAACACTGAAGCTTTCTTT

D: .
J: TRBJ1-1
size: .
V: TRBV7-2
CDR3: CASTYRETTEAFF
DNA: TGTGCCAGCACCTACAGGGAAACTACTGAAGCTTTCTTT

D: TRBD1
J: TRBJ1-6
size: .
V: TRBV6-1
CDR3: CASSEAGQVASPLHF
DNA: TGTGCCAGCAGTGAAGCGGGACAGGTAGCGTCACCCCTCCACTTT

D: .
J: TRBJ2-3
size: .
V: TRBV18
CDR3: CASSPTGADTQYF
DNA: TGTGCCAGCTCACCCACGGGCGCAGATACGCAGTATTTT

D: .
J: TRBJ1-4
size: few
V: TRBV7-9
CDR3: CASSLALGVTNEKLFF
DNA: TGTGCCAGCAGCTTAGCGCTAGGGGTAACTAATGAAAAACTGTTTTTT

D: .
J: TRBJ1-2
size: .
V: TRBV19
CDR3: CASSVLQRGGYGYTF
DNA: TGTGCCAGTAGTGTACTGCAACGGGGAGGCTATGGCTACACCTTC

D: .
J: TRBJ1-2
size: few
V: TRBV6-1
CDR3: CASSEVGGFDYGYTF
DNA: TGTGCCAGCAGTGAGGTGGGGGGATTCGACTATGGCTACACCTTC

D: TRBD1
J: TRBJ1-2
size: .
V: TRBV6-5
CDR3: CATIRGQGIGYGYTF
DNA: TGTGCCACAATTAGAGGACAGGGAATAGGCTATGGCTACACCTTC

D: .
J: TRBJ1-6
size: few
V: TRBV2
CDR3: CARRQLNNSPLHF
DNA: TGTGCCAGGAGACAGCTAAATAATTCACCCCTCCACTTT